The TCR beta chain under discussion was sequenced for a study of shared clonotypes between healthy human individuals. Study-wide findings and caveats: All-four-donor shared clonotypes had higher generation probabilities than non-shared clonotypes did. Collection of samples was limited to blood; tissue repertoires likely differ. Generally, naive subsets came out with larger estimated richness than memory subsets. Owing to a small donor count, the genetic and exposure-history diversity represented was limited.

Clones were sequenced by immunoSEQ multiplex PCR, and TCRdb holds only the in-frame ones, with some missing. This repertoire shows hundreds of thousands of clones, roughly 95% found once; its top ten account for around 0.12%. The CDR3 totals 15 residues. CDR1 is PRHDT, CDR2 FYEKMQ, per germline (reference sequence). V lost 5 bases and J lost 7; bases outside the gene matches: 6. The naive CD8 subset, CD45RO-negative cells positively selected for CCR7, excluded terminally differentiated effector memory CD45RA+ cells. About this clone itself: Its target is not known.

The sequenced material came from naive CD8+ T cells sorted from blood. The TCR was taken from a woman aged 25 to 39 in good health. This chain joins TRBV13 and TRBJ2-1, with 12 bases matching TRBD2. The CDR3 DNA sequence: TGTGCCAGCAGCATAAGACTAGCGGGAGTTAATGAGCAGTTCTTC. Protein: CASSIRLAGVNEQFF.